This TCR beta chain was documented in a study of early T cells in non-severe SARS-CoV-2 infection listed by TCRdb under 2021. A note on the overall study: Because TCR sequencing relied on bulk RNA taken from unsorted whole blood, pairing of alpha and beta chains was not possible. What the study reported, not specific to this receptor: VDJdb matching was skewed toward anti-spike CD8 responses and likely underestimated virus-specific expansions, missing private and CD4 specificities.

Library preparation employed 5' RACE. Instrument on record: NextSeq 500. In the TCR library protocol, unique molecular identifiers were attached to individual cDNA molecules to correct for PCR bias and sequencing error. TCR alpha and beta chains were both sequenced, and the abundances of alpha and beta sequences in each sample were closely correlated with each other. In the source study's methods: Decombinator V4 was used to annotate TCR sequences for V gene, J gene and CDR3. Expanded TCRs were defined as changing significantly between any two time points under a Poisson model with p below 0.0001. TCR abundances were normalised to the total number of TCRs sequenced per sample and were expressed as counts per million. TRAV1-2 paired with TRAJ12, TRAJ20 or TRAJ33 defined MAIT TCRs, while TRAV10 paired with TRAJ18 defined iNKT TCRs. VDJdb, accessed 1 November 2021, was searched for CMV, EBV and SARS-CoV-2 annotated TCRs, excluding TCRs annotated for multiple antigens. The public reads were run again by TCRdb, first through fastp at Q25 and then through MiXCR, and only productive beta chains were kept. Entries that share a CDR3 protein sequence are merged under the most common genes and DNA. TCRdb, rather than the study authors, made the V and J calls. The sample has 65,000 to 95,000 distinct CDR3 sequences on record, over 9% of them singletons. The ten largest clones capture more than 4.5% of the sample.

The germline V gene (reference sequence) provides CDR1 SEHNR and CDR2 FQNEAQ. Including the terminal cysteine and phenylalanine, the CDR3 comprises 12 residues. Solely the CDR3 DNA is kept, with 36 bases framed from the first base. Relative to germline, V is 5 bases shorter and J is 5 bases shorter, with 7 bases between their ends. The study was a case-control design nested within a healthcare worker cohort in London, UK, with weekly nasopharyngeal swab PCR tests and blood sampling. Healthcare workers were enrolled in the week of the UK lockdown, from 23 to 31 March 2020, and were followed every week for up to about 16 weeks. The table lists this clonotype with many counts. Its antigen specificity is not known. The input lacks base qualities; no much larger clone sits a single base away.

The receptor comes from an adult who was a healthcare worker with PCR-confirmed SARS-CoV-2 infection or an uninfected control (not recorded which). The rearrangement combines TRBV7-9 with TRBJ2-1, with the D gene too uncertain to name. Sequences were obtained from whole blood. The DNA is as follows: TGTGCCAGCAGCCCAACCAACAATGAGCAGTTCTTC. It translates to CASSPTNNEQFF.